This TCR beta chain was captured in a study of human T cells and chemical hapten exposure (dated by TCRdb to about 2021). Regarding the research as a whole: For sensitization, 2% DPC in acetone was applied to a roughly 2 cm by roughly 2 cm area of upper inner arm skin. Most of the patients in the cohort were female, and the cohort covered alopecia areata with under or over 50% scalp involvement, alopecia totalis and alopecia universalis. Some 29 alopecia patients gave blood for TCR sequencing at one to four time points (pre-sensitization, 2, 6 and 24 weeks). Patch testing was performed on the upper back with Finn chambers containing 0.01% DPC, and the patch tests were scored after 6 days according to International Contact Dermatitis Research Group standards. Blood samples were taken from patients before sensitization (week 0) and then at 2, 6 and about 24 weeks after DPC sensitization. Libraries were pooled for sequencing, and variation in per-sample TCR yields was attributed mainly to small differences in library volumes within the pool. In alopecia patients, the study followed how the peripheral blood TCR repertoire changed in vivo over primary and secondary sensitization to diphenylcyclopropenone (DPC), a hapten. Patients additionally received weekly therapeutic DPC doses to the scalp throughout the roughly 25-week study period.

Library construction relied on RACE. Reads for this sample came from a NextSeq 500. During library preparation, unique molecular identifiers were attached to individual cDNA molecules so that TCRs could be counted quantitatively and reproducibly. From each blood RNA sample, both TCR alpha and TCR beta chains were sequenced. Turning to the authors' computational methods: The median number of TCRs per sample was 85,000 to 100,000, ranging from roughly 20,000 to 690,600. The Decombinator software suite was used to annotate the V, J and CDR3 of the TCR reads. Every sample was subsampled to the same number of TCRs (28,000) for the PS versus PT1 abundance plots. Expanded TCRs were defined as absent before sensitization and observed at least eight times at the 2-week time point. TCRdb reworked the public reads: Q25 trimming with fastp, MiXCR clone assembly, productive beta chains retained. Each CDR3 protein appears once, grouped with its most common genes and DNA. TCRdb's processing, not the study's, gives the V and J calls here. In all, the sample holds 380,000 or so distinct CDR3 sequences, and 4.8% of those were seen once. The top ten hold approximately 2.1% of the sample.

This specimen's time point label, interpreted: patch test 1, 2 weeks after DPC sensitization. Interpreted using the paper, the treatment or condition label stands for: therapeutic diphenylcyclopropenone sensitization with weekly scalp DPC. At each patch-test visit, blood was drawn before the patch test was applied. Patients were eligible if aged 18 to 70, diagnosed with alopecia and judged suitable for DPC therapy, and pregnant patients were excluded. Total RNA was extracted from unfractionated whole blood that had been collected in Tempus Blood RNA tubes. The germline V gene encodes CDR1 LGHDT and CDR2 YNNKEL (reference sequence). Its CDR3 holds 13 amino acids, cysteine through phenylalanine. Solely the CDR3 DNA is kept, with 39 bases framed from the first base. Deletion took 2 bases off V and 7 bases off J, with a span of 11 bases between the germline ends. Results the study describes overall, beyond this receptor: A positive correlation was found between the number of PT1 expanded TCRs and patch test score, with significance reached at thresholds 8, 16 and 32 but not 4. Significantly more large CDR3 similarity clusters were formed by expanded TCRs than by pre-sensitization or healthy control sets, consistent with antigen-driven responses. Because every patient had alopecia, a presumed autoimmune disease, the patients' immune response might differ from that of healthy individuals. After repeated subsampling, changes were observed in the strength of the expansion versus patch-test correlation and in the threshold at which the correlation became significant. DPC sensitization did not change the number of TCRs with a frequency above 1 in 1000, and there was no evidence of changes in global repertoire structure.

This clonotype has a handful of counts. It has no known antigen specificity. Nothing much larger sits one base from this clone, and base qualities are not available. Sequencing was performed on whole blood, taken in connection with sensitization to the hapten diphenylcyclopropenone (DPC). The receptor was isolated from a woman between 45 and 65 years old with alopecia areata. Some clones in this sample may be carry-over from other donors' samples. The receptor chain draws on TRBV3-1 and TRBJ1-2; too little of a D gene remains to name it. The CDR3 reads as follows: CASSQSGSSGYTF. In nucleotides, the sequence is TGTGCCAGCAGCCAATCGGGGTCTAGTGGCTACACCTTC.